The clone carrying this T cell receptor (beta chain) came up many times. Its antigen remains unknown. From the 5' RACE reads, TCRdb called clonotypes with MiXCR, one entry per CDR3 protein. Of some 2,900 distinct CDR3 sequences listed, 4.5% are singletons. The sample belongs to a study of spatial heterogeneity in lung cancer. Across the whole study: A consistent excess of beta-chain over alpha-chain sequences was detected. Tumor-region TCR transcript counts correlated strongly with a T cell module score from matched bulk RNA-seq. Broader study findings: Sequencing reached an estimated coverage of tumor T cells that was only 6.5% to 8% for alpha chains and 13% for beta chains. Mutation tallies in tumors tracked expanded intratumoral alpha and beta TCR counts.

CDR1 is MNHEY and CDR2 is SVGEGT in the germline V gene. With 7 bases removed from V and 0 bases from J, the gap between germline ends came to 16 bases. The CDR3 length is 15 residues. Time point meaning: sample taken at primary tumor resection. Extraction of whole RNA from tumor, nontumor lung or frozen PBMC preceded unsorted sequencing. The TCR sequence derives from a female donor with early-stage non-small cell lung cancer. Material: lung tumor tissue, obtained at surgery. The V call is TRBV6-2 or TRBV6-3, the J call TRBJ2-7; weak D call: TRBD1 (6 bases). CDR3 in amino acids: CASTKRGHRSYEQYF. As DNA, the CDR3 is TGTGCCAGCACCAAACGGGGACACCGCTCCTACGAGCAGTACTTC.